This entry lists 19 T cell receptor beta chains sequenced from one sample in a study of CD8 T cells in Susac syndrome. It was with random hexamers that roughly 0.5 to 1 ug RNA was reverse transcribed. TCRdb analysed the immunoSEQ multiplex PCR reads with MiXCR anew, one entry per CDR3 protein. This sample has some 200,000 distinct CDR3 sequences, with approximately 90% found just once. What was sequenced was CD8+ T cells from PBMCs. Receptors were obtained from a human donor with multiple sclerosis.

CDR3 bases: TGTGCCAGCAGCCCCGGTCGCGGAAGCGACTACGAGCAGTACTTC. Translation: CASSPGRGSDYEQYF. The chain recombines TRBV13 with TRBJ2-7; no reliable D call. Per the germline V gene, CDR1 is PRHDT and CDR2 is FYEKMQ (reference sequence). Trimming left V 5 bases short and J 3 bases short, with 17 bases between. CDR3 length: 15 residues.

This clonotype was recorded only once. CDR3 amino acids: CASSYWGGDGYTF. The CDR3 DNA is TGTGCCAGCAGCTATTGGGGAGGGGATGGCTACACCTTC. J is TRBJ1-2 and V is TRBV9; maybe TRBD1 (5 bases). Trimming removed 4 bases from V and 6 bases from J, with 13 bases in between. CDR1 and CDR2 (germline): SGDLS, YYNGEE. The CDR3 runs to 13 residues.

V and J are TRBV30 and TRBJ1-2, with no clear D. Germline V gives CDR1 GTSNPN, CDR2 SVGIG (reference sequence). The ends were cut back, 0 bases at V and 6 bases at J, with 17 bases in the middle. This CDR3 contains 15 residues. The CDR3 region has the DNA TGTGCCTGGAGTGTAATCCCCACCGAATTGAATGGCTACACCTTC. Its translation is CAWSVIPTELNGYTF.

The V and J genes are TRBV27 and TRBJ2-7, with D possibly TRBD2 on 5 matching bases. The ends were cut back, 5 bases at V and 7 bases at J, with 15 bases in the middle. The CDR3 is 13 amino acids. The germline V gene has CDR1 MNHEY and CDR2 SMNVEV (reference sequence). The CDR3 sequence is CASSTRPTGEQYF. The DNA of the CDR3 is TGTGCCAGCAGTACCCGGCCTACGGGGGAGCAGTACTTC.

The chain links TRBV7-9 to TRBJ2-5; the match to TRBD1 covers 9 bases. The trim removed 4 bases at V and 5 bases at J, leaving 11 bases unmatched. This CDR3 has 16 residues. Germline CDR1 reads SEHNR; CDR2 reads FQNEAQ (reference sequence). The CDR3 coding sequence is TGTGCCAGCAGCTCCCGGGACAGGGCTTTGGGGGAGACCCAGTACTTC. As protein: CASSSRDRALGETQYF.

The chain couples TRBV27 to TRBJ2-1; TRBD1 matches at 8 bases. Germline-derived CDR1 and CDR2 are MNHEY and SMNVEV (reference sequence). The CDR3 contains 13 residues. The ends lost 4 bases at V and 7 bases at J; junction bases unmatched: 3. The CDR3 sequence is CASSSTGGNEQFF. Here the CDR3 DNA reads TGTGCCAGCAGTTCTACAGGGGGGAATGAGCAGTTCTTC.

The rearrangement links TRBV3-1 to TRBJ2-7; weak D call: TRBD2 (5 bases). The germline gives CDR1 LGHDT, CDR2 YNNKEL (reference sequence). Trimming removed 5 bases at V and 5 bases at J, with 22 bases between. This CDR3 has 16 residues. The CDR3 is CASSSRSEGFLDEQYF. Written as DNA, the CDR3 is TGTGCCAGCAGCTCAAGATCTGAGGGATTCTTGGACGAGCAGTACTTC.

The rearrangement uses TRBV29-1 and TRBJ2-1; 10 bases align to TRBD2. This CDR3 region has 15 residues. After removal of 7 bases from V and 8 bases from J, the junction contained 14 bases not matched to a gene. The germline gives CDR1 SQVTM, CDR2 ANQGSEA. The CDR3 is CSAPGVAGGDDEQFF. For the CDR3, the DNA is TGCAGCGCCCCTGGGGTAGCGGGAGGAGATGATGAGCAGTTCTTC.

The rearrangement links TRBV6-1 to TRBJ2-3; D is unresolved. Trimming took 1 base from V and 1 from J, leaving 12 bases between them. The CDR3 is 16 amino acids. Germline lookup yields CDR1 MNHNS and CDR2 SASEGT. The CDR3 protein is CASSEGFVLGTDTQYF. The CDR3 coding sequence is TGTGCCAGCAGTGAAGGGTTCGTTTTAGGCACAGATACGCAGTATTTT.

The J gene is TRBJ2-1, the V gene TRBV12-3 or TRBV12-4; 10 nucleotides agree with TRBD2. This CDR3 has 13 residues. V shed 4 bases and J 9 bases; nucleotides not matched to a gene: 3. The CDR3 nucleotides read TGTGCCAGCAGTTCGGGACTAGCGCCTGAGCAGTTCTTC. Translating it yields CASSSGLAPEQFF.

The rearrangement links TRBV13 to TRBJ2-7, with D possibly being TRBD1 or TRBD2 (5 bases each). The germline V and J ends were trimmed by 5 bases and 4 bases, with 15 bases remaining between them. The CDR3 consists of 14 residues. CDR1 is PRHDT and CDR2 is FYEKMQ in the germline V gene (reference sequence). CDR3 DNA sequence: TGTGCCAGCAGCGAGGGACGGTTAGATTACGAGCAGTACTTC. Its protein is CASSEGRLDYEQYF.

The chain recombines TRBV28 with TRBJ1-5, with D maybe TRBD1 (5 bases). CDR1 is MDHEN, CDR2 SYDVKM, per germline. This CDR3 comprises 14 residues. Trimming left V 11 bases short and J 4 bases short, with 18 bases between. The CDR3 DNA reads as TGTGCCGCCGTCGACGTCGGGGGGAATCAGCCCCAGCATTTT. Amino acids: CAAVDVGGNQPQHF.

The rearrangement joins TRBV12-3 or TRBV12-4 to TRBJ2-3; 11 bases are a match to TRBD2. The junction had 9 bases not matched to a gene; V was cut back by 3 bases and J by 1 base. The CDR3 is 18 residues long. CDR3 bases: TGTGCCAGCAGTTTCAAGCTAGCGGGGGGCGGAGGCACAGATACGCAGTATTTT. Its protein is CASSFKLAGGGGTDTQYF.

The chain joins TRBV5-5 to TRBJ2-1; D perhaps matches TRBD2 (6 bases). This CDR3 region has 11 residues. From germline, CDR1 is SGHKS and CDR2 YYEKEE (reference sequence). The V end lost 2 bases, the J end lost 14 bases, and 11 bases lay between the germline ends. The CDR3 coding sequence is TGTGCCAGCAGCTTTGATTGGGAGGAGTTCTTC. This encodes CASSFDWEEFF.

The chain links TRBV7-2 to TRBJ2-7; weak D call: TRBD2 (5 bases). Trimming removed 5 bases from V and 6 bases from J, with 11 bases in between. The germline gives CDR1 SGHTA, CDR2 FQGNSA. This CDR3 contains 12 residues. CDR3 sequence: CASSPNSGEQYF. The CDR3 bases are TGTGCCAGCAGCCCAAACAGCGGCGAGCAGTACTTC.

V usage is TRBV4-3 and J usage is TRBJ2-1, with D unresolved. Germline CDR1 and CDR2: LGHNA and YSLEER. V gave up 1 base and J gave up 6 bases, with 7 bases separating them. CDR3 length: 13 residues. CDR3 loop: CASSQGYFNEQFF. CDR3 sequence (DNA): TGCGCCAGCAGCCAAGGGTACTTCAATGAGCAGTTCTTC.

The V gene is TRBV7-8, the J gene TRBJ1-1, with D maybe TRBD1 (5 bases). The germline CDR1 and CDR2 sequences are SGHVS and FQNEAQ. This CDR3 has 13 residues. The germline V and J ends were trimmed by 1 base and 6 bases, with 9 bases remaining between them. CDR3 protein: CASSLGRQSEAFF. Here the CDR3 DNA reads TGTGCCAGCAGCTTAGGGAGACAGTCTGAAGCTTTCTTT.

The chain recombines TRBV19 with TRBJ1-1; TRBD1 might be the D (5 bases). Trimming pared 8 bases from V and 3 bases from J, leaving 13 bases between. This CDR3 is built from 13 residues. The germline CDR1 and CDR2 sequences are LNHDA and SQIVND (reference sequence). The CDR3 loop is CASGDVGDTEAFF. The DNA of the CDR3 is TGTGCCAGTGGGGACGTGGGGGACACTGAAGCTTTCTTT.

This clonotype was counted a single time. This chain links TRBV6-5 with TRBJ1-1, with 9 bases matching TRBD1. V gave up 5 bases and J gave up 3 bases; unmatched junction bases: 7. In germline, CDR1 is MNHEY, CDR2 SVGAGI. CDR3 length equals 15 residues. CDR3 sequence (DNA): TGTGCCAGCAGTGCCACAGGGGGCGCGGACACTGAAGCTTTCTTT. Translating gives CASSATGGADTEAFF.